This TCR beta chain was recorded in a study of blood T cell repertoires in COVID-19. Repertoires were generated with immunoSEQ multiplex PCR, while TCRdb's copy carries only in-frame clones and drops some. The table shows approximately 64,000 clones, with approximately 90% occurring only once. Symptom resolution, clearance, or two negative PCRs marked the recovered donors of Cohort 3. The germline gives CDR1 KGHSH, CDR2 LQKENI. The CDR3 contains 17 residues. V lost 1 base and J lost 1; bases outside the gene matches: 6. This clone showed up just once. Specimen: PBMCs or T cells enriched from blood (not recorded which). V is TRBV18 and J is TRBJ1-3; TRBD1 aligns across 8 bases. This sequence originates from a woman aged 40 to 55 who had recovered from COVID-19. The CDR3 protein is CASSPRNRGNSGNTIYF. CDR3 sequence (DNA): TGTGCCAGCTCACCACGGAACAGGGGGAATTCTGGAAACACCATATATTTT. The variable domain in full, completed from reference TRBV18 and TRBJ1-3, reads NAGVMQNPRHLVRRRGQEARLRCSPMKGHSHVYWYRQLPEEGLKFMVYLQKENIIDESGMPKERFSAEFPKEGPSILRIQQVVRGDSAAYFCASSPRNRGNSGNTIYFGEGSWLTVV.